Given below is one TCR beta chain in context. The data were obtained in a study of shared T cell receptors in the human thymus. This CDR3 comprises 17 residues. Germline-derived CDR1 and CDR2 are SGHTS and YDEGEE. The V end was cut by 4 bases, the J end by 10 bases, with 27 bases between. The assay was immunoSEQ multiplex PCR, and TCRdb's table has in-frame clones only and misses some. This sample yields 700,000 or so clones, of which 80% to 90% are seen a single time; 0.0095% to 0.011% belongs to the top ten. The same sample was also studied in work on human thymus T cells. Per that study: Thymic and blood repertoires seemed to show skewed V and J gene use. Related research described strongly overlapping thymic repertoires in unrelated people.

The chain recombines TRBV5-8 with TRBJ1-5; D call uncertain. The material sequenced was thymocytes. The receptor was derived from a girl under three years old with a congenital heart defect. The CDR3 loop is CASSPYRYNGMVEPQHF. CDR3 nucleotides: TGTGCCAGCAGCCCGTACAGATACAACGGAATGGTAGAACCCCAGCATTTT.